The clone carrying this T cell receptor beta chain was detected ten times or more. This record comes from a study of human T cells and chemical hapten exposure. Under the authors' procedure: The median was around 91,000 TCRs per sample, ranging about 23,224 to 690,600. Each CDR3 protein gets one entry after TCRdb re-called the RACE reads with MiXCR. TCRdb's processing, not the authors' own work, is the source of the V and J calls. Of more than 55,000 distinct CDR3 sequences detected, over 9% appear once; the ten largest clones hold approximately 9.9%. Time point specified: pre-sensitization, week 0. Treatment given: therapeutic diphenylcyclopropenone sensitization with weekly scalp DPC. Someone pulled total RNA out of unfractionated whole blood. The TCR comes from a man aged 35-49 years with alopecia areata. Some clones in this sample may be carry-over from other donors' samples. Source: whole blood, taken in connection with sensitization to the hapten diphenylcyclopropenone (DPC).

This CDR3 reads CASSLWWGGNTGELFF. CDR3 sequence (DNA): TGTGCCAGCAGTTTATGGTGGGGAGGGAACACCGGGGAGCTGTTTTTT. The V and J genes are TRBV27 and TRBJ2-2; weak D call: TRBD2 (6 bases). Germline CDR1 and CDR2: MNHEY and SMNVEV (reference sequence). The CDR3 is 16 amino acids. The germline V and J ends were trimmed by 1 base and 1 base, with 10 bases remaining between them.